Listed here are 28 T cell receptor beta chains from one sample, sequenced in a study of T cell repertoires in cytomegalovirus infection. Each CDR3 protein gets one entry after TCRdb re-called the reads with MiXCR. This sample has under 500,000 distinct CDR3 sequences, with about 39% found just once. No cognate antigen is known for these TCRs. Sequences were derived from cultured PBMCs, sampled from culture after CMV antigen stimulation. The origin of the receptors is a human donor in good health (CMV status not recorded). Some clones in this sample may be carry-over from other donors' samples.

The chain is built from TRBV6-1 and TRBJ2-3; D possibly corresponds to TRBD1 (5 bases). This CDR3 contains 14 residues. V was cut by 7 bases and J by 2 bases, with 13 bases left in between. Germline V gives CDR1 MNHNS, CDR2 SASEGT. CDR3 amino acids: CASKFGATTDTQYF. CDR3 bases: TGTGCCAGCAAGTTTGGGGCTACCACAGATACGCAGTATTTT.

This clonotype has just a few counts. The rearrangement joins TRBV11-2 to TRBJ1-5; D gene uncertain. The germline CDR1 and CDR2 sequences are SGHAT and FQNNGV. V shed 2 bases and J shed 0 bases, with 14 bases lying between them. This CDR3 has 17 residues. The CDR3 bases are TGTGCCAGCAGCTTAAGGTGGGGAAAGAGTAGCAATCAGCCCCAGCATTTT. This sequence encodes CASSLRWGKSSNQPQHF. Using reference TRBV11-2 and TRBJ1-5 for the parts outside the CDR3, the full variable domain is EAGVAQSPRYKIIEKRQSVAFWCNPISGHATLYWYQQILGQGPKLLIQFQNNGVVDDSQLPKDRFSAERLKGVDSTLKIQPAKLEDSAVYLCASSLRWGKSSNQPQHFGDGTRLSIL.

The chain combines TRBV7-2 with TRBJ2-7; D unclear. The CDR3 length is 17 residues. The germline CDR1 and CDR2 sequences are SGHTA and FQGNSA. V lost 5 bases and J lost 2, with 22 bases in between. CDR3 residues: CASSQDMLAGIPYEQYF. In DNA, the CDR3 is TGTGCCAGCAGCCAAGATATGTTGGCAGGCATCCCCTACGAGCAGTACTTC.

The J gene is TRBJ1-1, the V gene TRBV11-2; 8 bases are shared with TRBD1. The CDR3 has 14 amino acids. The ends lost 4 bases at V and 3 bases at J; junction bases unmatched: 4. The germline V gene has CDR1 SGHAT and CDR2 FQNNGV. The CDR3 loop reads CASSSTGEDTEAFF. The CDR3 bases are TGTGCCAGCAGCTCGACAGGGGAAGACACTGAAGCTTTCTTT.

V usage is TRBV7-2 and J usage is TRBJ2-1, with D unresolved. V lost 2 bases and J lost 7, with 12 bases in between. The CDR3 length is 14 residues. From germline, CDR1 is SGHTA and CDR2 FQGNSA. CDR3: CASSLHGARNEQFF. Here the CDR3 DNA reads TGTGCCAGCAGCTTACACGGCGCAAGGAATGAGCAGTTCTTC.

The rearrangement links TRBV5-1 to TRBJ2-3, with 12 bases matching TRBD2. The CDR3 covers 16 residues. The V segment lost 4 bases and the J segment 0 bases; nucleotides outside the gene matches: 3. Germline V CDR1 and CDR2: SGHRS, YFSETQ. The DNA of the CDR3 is TGCGCCAGCAGCAATGGGACTAGCGGGAGCACAGATACGCAGTATTTT. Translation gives CASSNGTSGSTDTQYF. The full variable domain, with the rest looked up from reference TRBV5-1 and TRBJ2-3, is KAGVTQTPRYLIKTRGQQVTLSCSPISGHRSVSWYQQTPGQGLQFLFEYFSETQRNKGNFPGRFSGRQFSNSRSEMNVSTLELGDSALYLCASSNGTSGSTDTQYFGPGTRLTVL.

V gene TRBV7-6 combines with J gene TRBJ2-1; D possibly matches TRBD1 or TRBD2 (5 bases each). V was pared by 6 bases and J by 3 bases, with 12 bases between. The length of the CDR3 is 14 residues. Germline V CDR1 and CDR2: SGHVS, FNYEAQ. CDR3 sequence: CASSRDAFYNEQFF. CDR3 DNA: TGTGCCAGCAGTCGGGACGCATTCTACAATGAGCAGTTCTTC.

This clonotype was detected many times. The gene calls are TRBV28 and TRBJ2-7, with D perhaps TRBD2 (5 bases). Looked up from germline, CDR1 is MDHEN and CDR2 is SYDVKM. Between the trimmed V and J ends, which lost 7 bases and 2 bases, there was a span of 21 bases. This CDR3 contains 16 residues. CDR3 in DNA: TGTGCCAGCATCTCCAAACCGGGATTCGGAACCTACGAGCAGTACTTC. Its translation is CASISKPGFGTYEQYF.

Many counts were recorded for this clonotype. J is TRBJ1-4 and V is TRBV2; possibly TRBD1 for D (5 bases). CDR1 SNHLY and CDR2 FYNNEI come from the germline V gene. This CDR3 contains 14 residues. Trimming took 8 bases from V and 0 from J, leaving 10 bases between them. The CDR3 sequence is CASQGMATNEKLFF. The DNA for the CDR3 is TGTGCCAGCCAGGGTATGGCAACTAATGAAAAACTGTTTTTT. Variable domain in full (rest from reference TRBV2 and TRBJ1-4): EPEVTQTPSHQVTQMGQEVILRCVPISNHLYFYWYRQILGQKVEFLVSFYNNEISEKSEIFDDQFSVERPDGSNFTLKIRSTKLEDSAMYFCASQGMATNEKLFFGSGTQLSVL.

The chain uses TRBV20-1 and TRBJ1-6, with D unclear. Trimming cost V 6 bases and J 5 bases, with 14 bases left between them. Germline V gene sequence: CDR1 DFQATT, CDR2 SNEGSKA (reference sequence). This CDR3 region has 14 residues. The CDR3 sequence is CSAKAGFDNSPLHF. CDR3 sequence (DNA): TGCAGTGCCAAGGCGGGGTTTGATAATTCACCCCTCCACTTT.

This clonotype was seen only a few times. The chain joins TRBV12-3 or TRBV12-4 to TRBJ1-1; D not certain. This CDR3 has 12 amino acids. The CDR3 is CATDSYSAEAFF. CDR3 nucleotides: TGTGCTACGGATTCCTATAGTGCTGAAGCTTTCTTT.

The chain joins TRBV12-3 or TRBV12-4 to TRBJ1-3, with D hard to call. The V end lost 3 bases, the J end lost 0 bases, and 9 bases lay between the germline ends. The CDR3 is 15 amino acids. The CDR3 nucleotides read TGTGCCAGCAGTTTCGGGAGCTTCTCTGGAAACACCATATATTTT. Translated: CASSFGSFSGNTIYF.

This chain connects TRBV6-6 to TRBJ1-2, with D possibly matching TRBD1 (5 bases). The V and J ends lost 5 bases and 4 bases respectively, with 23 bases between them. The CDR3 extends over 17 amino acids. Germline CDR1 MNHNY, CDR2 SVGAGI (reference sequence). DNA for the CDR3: TGTGCCAGCAGTGGAGGAGGGGCCAGCCAGCTCGTCTATGGCTACACCTTC. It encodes CASSGGGASQLVYGYTF.

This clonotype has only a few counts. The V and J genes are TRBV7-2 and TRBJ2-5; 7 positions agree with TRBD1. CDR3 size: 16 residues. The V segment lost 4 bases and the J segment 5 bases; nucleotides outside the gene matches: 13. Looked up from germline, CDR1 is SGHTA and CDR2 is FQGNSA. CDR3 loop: CASSSMAQGVGETQYF. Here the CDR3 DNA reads TGTGCCAGCAGCTCAATGGCCCAGGGGGTAGGGGAGACCCAGTACTTC.

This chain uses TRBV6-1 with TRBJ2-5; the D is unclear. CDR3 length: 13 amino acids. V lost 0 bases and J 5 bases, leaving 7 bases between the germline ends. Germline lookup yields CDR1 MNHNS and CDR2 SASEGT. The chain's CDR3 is CASSEAPEETQYF. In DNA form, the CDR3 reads TGTGCCAGCAGTGAAGCCCCCGAGGAGACCCAGTACTTC.

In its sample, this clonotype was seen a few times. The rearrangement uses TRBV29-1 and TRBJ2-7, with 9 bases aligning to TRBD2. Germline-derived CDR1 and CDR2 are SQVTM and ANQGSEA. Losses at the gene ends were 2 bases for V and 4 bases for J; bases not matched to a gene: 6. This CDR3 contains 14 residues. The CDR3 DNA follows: TGCAGCGTTGAATCTCGCGGGGGGGCGTACGAGCAGTACTTC. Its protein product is CSVESRGGAYEQYF.

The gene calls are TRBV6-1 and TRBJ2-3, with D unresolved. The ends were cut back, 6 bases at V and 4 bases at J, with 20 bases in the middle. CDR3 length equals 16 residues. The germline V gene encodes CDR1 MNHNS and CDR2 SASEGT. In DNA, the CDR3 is TGTGCCAGCAGCGCTCCCCCCCTAGTGAAGGCAGATACGCAGTATTTT. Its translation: CASSAPPLVKADTQYF.

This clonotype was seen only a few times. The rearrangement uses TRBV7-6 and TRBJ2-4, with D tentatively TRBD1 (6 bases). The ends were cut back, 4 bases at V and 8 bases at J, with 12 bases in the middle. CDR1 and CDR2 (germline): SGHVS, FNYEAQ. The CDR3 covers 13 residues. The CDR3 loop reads CASSSRGWHIQYF. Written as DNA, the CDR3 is TGTGCCAGCAGCTCCAGGGGATGGCACATTCAGTACTTC.

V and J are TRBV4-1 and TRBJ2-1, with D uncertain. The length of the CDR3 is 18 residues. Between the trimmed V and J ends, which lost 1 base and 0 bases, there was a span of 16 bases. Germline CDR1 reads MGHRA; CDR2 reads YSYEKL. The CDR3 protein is CASSQGRSNPSSYNEQFF. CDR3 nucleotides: TGCGCCAGCAGCCAAGGCCGCAGTAACCCGAGCTCCTACAATGAGCAGTTCTTC.

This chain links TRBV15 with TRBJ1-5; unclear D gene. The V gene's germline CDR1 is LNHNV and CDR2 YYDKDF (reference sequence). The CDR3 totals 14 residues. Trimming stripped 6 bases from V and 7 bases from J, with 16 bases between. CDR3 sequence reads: CATSPGIAGQPQHF. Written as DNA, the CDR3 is TGTGCCACCAGTCCCGGGATTGCGGGACAGCCCCAGCATTTT.

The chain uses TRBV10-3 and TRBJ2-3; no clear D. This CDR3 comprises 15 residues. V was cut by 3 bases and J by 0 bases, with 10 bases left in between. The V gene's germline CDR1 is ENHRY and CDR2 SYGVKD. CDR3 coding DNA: TGTGCCATCAGTGATGTACAGCGAAGCACAGATACGCAGTATTTT. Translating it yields CAISDVQRSTDTQYF.

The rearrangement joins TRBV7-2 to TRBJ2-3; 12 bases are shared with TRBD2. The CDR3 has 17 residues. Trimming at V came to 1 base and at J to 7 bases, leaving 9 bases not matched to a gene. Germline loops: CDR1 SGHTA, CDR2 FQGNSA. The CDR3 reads CASSLGMASGRAYTQYF. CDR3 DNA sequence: TGTGCCAGCAGCTTAGGAATGGCTAGCGGGAGGGCCTATACGCAGTATTTT.

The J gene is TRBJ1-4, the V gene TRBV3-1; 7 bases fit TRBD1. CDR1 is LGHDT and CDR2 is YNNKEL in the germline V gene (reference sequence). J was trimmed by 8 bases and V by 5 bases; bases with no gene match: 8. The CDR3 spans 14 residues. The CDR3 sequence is CASSKTGLSEKLFF. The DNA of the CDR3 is TGTGCCAGCAGCAAGACAGGGTTAAGCGAAAAACTGTTTTTT.

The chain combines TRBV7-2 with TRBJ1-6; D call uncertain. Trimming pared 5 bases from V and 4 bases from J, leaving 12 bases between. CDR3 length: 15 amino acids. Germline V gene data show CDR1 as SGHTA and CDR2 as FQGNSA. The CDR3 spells CASSDGRTYNSPLHF. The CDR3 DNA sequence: TGTGCCAGCAGCGACGGACGAACGTATAATTCACCCCTCCACTTT.

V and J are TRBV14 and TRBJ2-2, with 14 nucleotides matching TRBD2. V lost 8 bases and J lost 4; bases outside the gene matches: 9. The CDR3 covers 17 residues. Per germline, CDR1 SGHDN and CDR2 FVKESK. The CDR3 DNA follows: TGTGCCAGCCGGGGAGGACTAGCGGGAGGTGCCACCGGGGAGCTGTTTTTT. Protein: CASRGGLAGGATGELFF. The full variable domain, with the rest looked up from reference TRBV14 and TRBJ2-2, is EAGVTQFPSHSVIEKGQTVTLRCDPISGHDNLYWYRRVMGKEIKFLLHFVKESKQDESGMPNNRFLAERTGGTYSTLKVQPAELEDSGVYFCASRGGLAGGATGELFFGEGSRLTVL.

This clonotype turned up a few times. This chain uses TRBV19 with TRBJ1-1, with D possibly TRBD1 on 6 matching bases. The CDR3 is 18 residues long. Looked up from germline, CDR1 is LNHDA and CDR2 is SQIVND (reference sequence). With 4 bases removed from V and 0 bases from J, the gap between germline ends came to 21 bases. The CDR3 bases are TGTGCCAGTAGTACCCGGACAGCTAAAGGAGTAGTGAACACTGAAGCTTTCTTT. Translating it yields CASSTRTAKGVVNTEAFF. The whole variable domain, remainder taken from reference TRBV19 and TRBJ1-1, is DGGITQSPKYLFRKEGQNVTLSCEQNLNHDAMYWYRQDPGQGLRLIYYSQIVNDFQKGDIAEGYSVSREKKESFPLTVTSAQKNPTAFYLCASSTRTAKGVVNTEAFFGQGTRLTVV.

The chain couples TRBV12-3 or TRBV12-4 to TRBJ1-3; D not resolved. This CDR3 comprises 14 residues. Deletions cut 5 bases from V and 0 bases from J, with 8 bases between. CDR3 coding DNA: TGTGCCAGCAGTCCAGAGACCTCTGGAAACACCATATATTTT. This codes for CASSPETSGNTIYF.

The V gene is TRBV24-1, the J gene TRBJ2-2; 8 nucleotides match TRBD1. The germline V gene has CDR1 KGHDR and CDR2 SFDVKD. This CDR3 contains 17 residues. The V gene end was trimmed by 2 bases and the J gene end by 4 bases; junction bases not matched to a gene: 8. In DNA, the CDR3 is TGTGCCACCAGTGATTGGACAGGGCTATGGGGCACCGGGGAGCTGTTTTTT. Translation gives CATSDWTGLWGTGELFF.